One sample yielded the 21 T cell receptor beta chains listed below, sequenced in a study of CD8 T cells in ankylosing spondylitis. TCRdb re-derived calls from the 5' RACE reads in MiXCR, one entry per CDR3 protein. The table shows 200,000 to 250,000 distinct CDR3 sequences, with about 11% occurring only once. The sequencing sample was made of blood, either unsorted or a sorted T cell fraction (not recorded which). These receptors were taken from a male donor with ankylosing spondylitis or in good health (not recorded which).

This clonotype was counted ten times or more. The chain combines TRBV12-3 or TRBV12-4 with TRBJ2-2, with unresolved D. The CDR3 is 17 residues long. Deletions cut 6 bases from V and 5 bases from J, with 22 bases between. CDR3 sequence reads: CASSRLGMVGTTGELFF. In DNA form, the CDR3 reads TGTGCCAGCAGCCGTCTCGGTATGGTCGGAACGACCGGGGAGCTGTTTTTT.

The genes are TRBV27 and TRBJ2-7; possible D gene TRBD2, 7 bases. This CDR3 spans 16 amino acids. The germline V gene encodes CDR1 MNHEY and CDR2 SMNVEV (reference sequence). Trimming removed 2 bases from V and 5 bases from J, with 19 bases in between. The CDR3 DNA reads TGTGCCAGCAGTTTAACAGGTGGGGGGGCTCGGGACGAGCAGTACTTC. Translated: CASSLTGGGARDEQYF.

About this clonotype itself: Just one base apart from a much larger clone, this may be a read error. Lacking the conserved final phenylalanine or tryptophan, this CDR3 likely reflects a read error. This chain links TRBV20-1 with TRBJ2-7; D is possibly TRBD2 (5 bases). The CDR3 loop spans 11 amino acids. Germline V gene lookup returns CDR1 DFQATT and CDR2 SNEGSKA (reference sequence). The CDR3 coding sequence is TGCAGCGCACGGGGTCTCTACGAGCAGTACTCC. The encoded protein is CSARGLYEQYS.

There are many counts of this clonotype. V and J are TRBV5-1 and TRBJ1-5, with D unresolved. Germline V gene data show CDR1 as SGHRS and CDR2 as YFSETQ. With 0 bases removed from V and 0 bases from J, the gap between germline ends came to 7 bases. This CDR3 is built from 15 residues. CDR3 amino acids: CASSLGMDSNQPQHF. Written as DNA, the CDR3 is TGCGCCAGCAGCTTGGGGATGGATAGCAATCAGCCCCAGCATTTT.

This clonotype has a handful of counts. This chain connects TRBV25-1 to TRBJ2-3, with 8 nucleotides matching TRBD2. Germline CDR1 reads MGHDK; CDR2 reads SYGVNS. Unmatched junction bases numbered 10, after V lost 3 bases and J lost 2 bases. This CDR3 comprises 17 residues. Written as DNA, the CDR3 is TGTGCCAGCAGTGACCCTTTGGCGGGGGGTCACACAGATACGCAGTATTTT. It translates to CASSDPLAGGHTDTQYF.

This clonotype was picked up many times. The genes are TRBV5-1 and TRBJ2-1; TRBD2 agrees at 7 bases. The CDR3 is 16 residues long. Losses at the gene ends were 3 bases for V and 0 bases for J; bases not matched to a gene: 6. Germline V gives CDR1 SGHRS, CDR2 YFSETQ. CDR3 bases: TGCGCCAGCAGCTCTACCCGGGGGGACTCCTACAATGAGCAGTTCTTC. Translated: CASSSTRGDSYNEQFF.

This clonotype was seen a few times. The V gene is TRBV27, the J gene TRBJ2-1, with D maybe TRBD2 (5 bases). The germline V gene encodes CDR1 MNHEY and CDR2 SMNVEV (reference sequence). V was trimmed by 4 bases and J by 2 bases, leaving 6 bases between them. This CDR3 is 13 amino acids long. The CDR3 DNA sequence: TGTGCCAGCAGTTACGGGGCCTACAATGAGCAGTTCTTC. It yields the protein CASSYGAYNEQFF.

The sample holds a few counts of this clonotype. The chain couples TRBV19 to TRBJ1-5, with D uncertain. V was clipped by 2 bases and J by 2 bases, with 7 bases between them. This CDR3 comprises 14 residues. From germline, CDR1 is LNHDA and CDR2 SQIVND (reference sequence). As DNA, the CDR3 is TGTGCCAGTAGTATACCCACAGGCAATCAGCCCCAGCATTTT. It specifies CASSIPTGNQPQHF.

The chain's CDR3 is CASSPGRGYEQYF. CDR3 nucleotide sequence: TGTGCCAGCAGCCCAGGACGGGGATACGAGCAGTACTTC. The chain joins TRBV7-9 to TRBJ2-7; possible D gene TRBD2, 5 bases. The germline V and J ends were trimmed by 5 bases and 4 bases, with 12 bases remaining between them. CDR1 is SEHNR, CDR2 FQNEAQ, per germline (reference sequence). CDR3 size: 13 residues.

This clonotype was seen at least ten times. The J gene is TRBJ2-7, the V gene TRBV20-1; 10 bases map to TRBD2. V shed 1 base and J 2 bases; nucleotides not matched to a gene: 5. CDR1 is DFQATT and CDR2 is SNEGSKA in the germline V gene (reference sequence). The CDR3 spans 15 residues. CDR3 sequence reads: CSARAGTSVTYEQYF. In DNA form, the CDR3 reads TGCAGTGCTAGAGCCGGGACTAGCGTCACCTACGAGCAGTACTTC.

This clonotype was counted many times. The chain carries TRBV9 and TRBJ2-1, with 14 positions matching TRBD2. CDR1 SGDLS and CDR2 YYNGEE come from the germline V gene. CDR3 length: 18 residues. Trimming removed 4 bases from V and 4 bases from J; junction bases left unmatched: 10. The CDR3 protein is CASSPPGTSGRQYNEQFF. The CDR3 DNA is TGTGCCAGCAGCCCTCCCGGGACTAGCGGGAGACAATACAATGAGCAGTTCTTC.

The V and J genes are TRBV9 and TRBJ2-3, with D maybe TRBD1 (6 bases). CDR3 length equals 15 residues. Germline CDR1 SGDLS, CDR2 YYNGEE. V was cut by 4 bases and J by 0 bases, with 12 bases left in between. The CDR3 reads CASSLQGHSTDTQYF. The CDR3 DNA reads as TGTGCCAGCAGCCTACAGGGTCATAGCACAGATACGCAGTATTTT.

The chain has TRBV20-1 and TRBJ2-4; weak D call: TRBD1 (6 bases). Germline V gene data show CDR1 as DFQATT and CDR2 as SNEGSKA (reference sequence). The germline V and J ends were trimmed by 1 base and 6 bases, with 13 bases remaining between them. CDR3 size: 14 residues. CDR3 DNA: TGCAGTGCTAGAGTTAGGGGGACGTTAAACATTCAGTACTTC. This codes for CSARVRGTLNIQYF.

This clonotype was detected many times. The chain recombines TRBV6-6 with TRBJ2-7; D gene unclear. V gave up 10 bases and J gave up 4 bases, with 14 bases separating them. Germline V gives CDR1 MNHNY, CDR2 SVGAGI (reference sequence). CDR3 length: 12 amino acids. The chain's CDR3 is CATFLGPYEQYF. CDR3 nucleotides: TGTGCCACCTTCCTGGGCCCGTACGAGCAGTACTTC.

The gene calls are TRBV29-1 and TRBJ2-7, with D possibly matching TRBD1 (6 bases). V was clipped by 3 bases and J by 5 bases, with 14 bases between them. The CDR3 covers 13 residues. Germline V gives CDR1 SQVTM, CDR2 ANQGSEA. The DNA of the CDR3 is TGCAGCGTTGACCAGGGGACCGTTAACGAGCAGTACTTC. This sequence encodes CSVDQGTVNEQYF.

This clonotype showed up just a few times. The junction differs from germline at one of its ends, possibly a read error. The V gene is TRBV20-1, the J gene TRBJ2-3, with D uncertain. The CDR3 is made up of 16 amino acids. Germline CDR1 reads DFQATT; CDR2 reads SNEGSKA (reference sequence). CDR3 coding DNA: TGCTGTGCCCAATATTCAGACTCTCCGAGCACAGATACGCAGTATTTT. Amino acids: CCAQYSDSPSTDTQYF.

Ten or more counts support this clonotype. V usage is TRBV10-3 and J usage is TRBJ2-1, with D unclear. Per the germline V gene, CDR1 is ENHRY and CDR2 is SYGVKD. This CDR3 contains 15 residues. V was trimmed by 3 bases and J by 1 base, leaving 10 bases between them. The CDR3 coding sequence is TGTGCCATCAGTGATGGGCAGACTTCCTACAATGAGCAGTTCTTC. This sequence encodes CAISDGQTSYNEQFF.

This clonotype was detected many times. CDR3 in DNA: TGCGCCAGCAGCTTGGTACTAGCGGGGAACAATGAGCAGTTCTTC. This codes for CASSLVLAGNNEQFF. V is TRBV5-1 and J is TRBJ2-1; 10 positions agree with TRBD2. This CDR3 is 15 amino acids long. Germline values: CDR1 SGHRS, CDR2 YFSETQ. The V and J ends lost 0 bases and 5 bases, in that order; junction bases with no gene match: 2.

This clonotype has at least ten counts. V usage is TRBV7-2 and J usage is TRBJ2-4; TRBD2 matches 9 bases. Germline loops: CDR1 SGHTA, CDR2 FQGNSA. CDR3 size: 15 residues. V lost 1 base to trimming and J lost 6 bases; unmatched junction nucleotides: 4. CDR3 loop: CASSLVAGEGNIQYF. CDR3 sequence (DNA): TGTGCCAGCAGCTTAGTAGCGGGAGAGGGAAACATTCAGTACTTC.

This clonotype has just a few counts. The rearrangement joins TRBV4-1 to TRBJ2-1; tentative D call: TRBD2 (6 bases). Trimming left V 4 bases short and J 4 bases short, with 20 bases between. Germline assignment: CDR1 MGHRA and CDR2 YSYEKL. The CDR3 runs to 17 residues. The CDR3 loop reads CASSLGPSGGVYNEQFF. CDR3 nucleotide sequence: TGCGCCAGCAGCCTAGGACCGAGTGGCGGGGTTTACAATGAGCAGTTCTTC.

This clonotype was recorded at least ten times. The CDR3 DNA reads as TGTGCCAGTAGTATAGGGCAGAACAATGAGCAGTTCTTC. Translating it yields CASSIGQNNEQFF. J is TRBJ2-1 and V is TRBV19; D remains ambiguous. Germline V gene data show CDR1 as LNHDA and CDR2 as SQIVND (reference sequence). V was shortened by 1 base and J by 5 bases, with 6 bases between the two germline ends. This CDR3 contains 13 residues.